The 25 T cell receptor beta chains reported below all come from one sample, sequenced in a study of cytomegalovirus exposure and HLA in healthy donors. Primers: 60 Vbeta forward and 13 Jbeta reverse. The data were produced by immunoSEQ multiplex PCR, yet TCRdb's version contains in-frame clones alone and is incomplete. The data show about 120,000 clones, with around 76% seen just once and approximately 30% held by the top ten. What was sequenced was PBMCs. The receptors come from a man aged 55 to 69 in good health and CMV-seropositive.

This chain uses TRBV19 with TRBJ2-1; maybe TRBD1 (6 bases). Trimming cost V 8 bases and J 3 bases, with 11 bases left between them. Germline V gives CDR1 LNHDA, CDR2 SQIVND (reference sequence). The CDR3 has 13 amino acids. DNA for the CDR3: TGTGCCAGTGCCCGGGACAACTACAATGAGCAGTTCTTC. It codes for CASARDNYNEQFF.

V gene TRBV4-2 combines with J gene TRBJ2-7, with TRBD1 matching over 8 bases. This CDR3 is built from 13 residues. The V gene's germline CDR1 is LGHNA and CDR2 YNFKEQ. V lost 4 bases, J lost 4 bases, and 3 bases stayed unmatched. As DNA, the CDR3 is TGTGCCAGCAGCCTGGACAGGGAGTACGAGCAGTACTTC. Protein: CASSLDREYEQYF.

V usage is TRBV9 and J usage is TRBJ2-1, with D possibly being TRBD1 (5 bases). From germline, CDR1 is SGDLS and CDR2 YYNGEE. This CDR3 has 16 residues. Trimming cost V 0 bases and J 0 bases, with 10 bases left between them. CDR3 protein: CASSVGGASSYNEQFF. The CDR3 region has the DNA TGTGCCAGCAGCGTAGGGGGCGCAAGCTCCTACAATGAGCAGTTCTTC. Supplemented by reference TRBV9 and TRBJ2-1, the full variable domain reads DSGVTQTPKHLITATGQRVTLRCSPRSGDLSVYWYQQSLDQGLQFLIQYYNGEERAKGNILERFSAQQFPDLHSELNLSSLELGDSALYFCASSVGGASSYNEQFFGPGTRLTVL.

This clone was found a few times. V is TRBV6-5 and J is TRBJ2-1, with 8 nucleotides matching TRBD1. V lost 6 bases to trimming and J lost 2 bases; unmatched junction nucleotides: 0. CDR1 is MNHEY and CDR2 is SVGAGI in the germline V gene. CDR3 length: 13 amino acids. CDR3 in amino acids: CASRTGAYNEQFF. The CDR3 bases are TGTGCCAGCAGGACAGGGGCCTACAATGAGCAGTTCTTC.

The chain employs TRBV5-1 and TRBJ2-2; TRBD2 aligns across 12 bases. Per the germline V gene, CDR1 is SGHRS and CDR2 is YFSETQ. This CDR3 contains 16 residues. V was pared by 4 bases and J by 5 bases, with 6 bases of the junction left unmatched. CDR3 amino acids: CASSPGTSGQTGELFF. In nucleotides, the CDR3 is TGCGCCAGCAGCCCCGGGACTAGCGGGCAAACCGGGGAGCTGTTTTTT.

This chain joins TRBV2 and TRBJ2-2; 8 bases map to TRBD1. The germline V gene encodes CDR1 SNHLY and CDR2 FYNNEI. The CDR3 runs 15 residues. V shed 6 bases and J 4 bases; nucleotides not matched to a gene: 7. The CDR3 DNA sequence: TGTGCCAGCAGCTATAGGACAGGGACCACCGGGGAGCTGTTTTTT. Protein sequence: CASSYRTGTTGELFF.

This chain connects TRBV6-4 to TRBJ2-1, with 9 bases lining up with TRBD1. The CDR3 is 15 residues long. V lost 6 bases, J lost 2 bases, and 5 bases stayed unmatched. CDR1 and CDR2 from the germline V gene are MRHNA and SNTAGT. The CDR3 region is CASSSGQGTYNEQFF. DNA for the CDR3: TGTGCCAGCAGCTCAGGACAGGGGACCTACAATGAGCAGTTCTTC.

In this sample, this clone turned up a few times. V usage is TRBV10-3 and J usage is TRBJ2-5, with TRBD2 matching over 8 bases. The J call is uncertain, as TRBJ2-7 better fits the DNA end. The V gene's germline CDR1 is ENHRY and CDR2 SYGVKD. The CDR3 totals 15 residues. The CDR3 DNA sequence: TGTGCCATCAGTGAGTGGGGTAGCGGGAAGTACGAGCAGTACTTC. Translating gives CAISEWGSGKYEQYF.

The rearrangement links TRBV6-5 to TRBJ2-7; D unresolved. V was shortened by 5 bases and J by 0 bases, with 5 bases between the two germline ends. The CDR3 runs 12 residues. CDR1 is MNHEY, CDR2 SVGAGI, per germline. CDR3 loop: CASSRLSYEQYF. The CDR3 DNA reads TGTGCCAGCAGTCGACTCTCCTACGAGCAGTACTTC.

V gene TRBV6-6 combines with J gene TRBJ1-2, with TRBD1 identical over 8 bases. The germline CDR1 and CDR2 sequences are MNHNY and SVGAGI (reference sequence). Unmatched junction bases numbered 11, after V lost 5 bases and J lost 3 bases. CDR3 length: 16 residues. The CDR3 DNA reads as TGTGCCAGCAGTACCAATTCAGGGGGCGCTTACTATGGCTACACCTTC. Translated: CASSTNSGGAYYGYTF.

This clone was observed a few times. As DNA, the CDR3 is TGTGCCAGCAGTTTACTCCAAGCCTCTGGAAACACCATATATTTT. It specifies CASSLLQASGNTIYF. The chain has TRBV28 and TRBJ1-3, with D uncertain. Deletions cut 2 bases from V and 0 bases from J, with 8 bases between. Germline V gene sequence: CDR1 MDHEN, CDR2 SYDVKM. The CDR3 totals 15 residues. Based on the CDR3 plus reference TRBV28 and TRBJ1-3, the full variable domain is DVKVTQSSRYLVKRTGEKVFLECVQDMDHENMFWYRQDPGLGLRLIYFSYDVKMKEKGDIPEGYSVSREKKERFSLILESASTNQTSMYLCASSLLQASGNTIYFGEGSWLTVV.

The CDR3 DNA reads as TGTGCCAGCAGCTTAATCCTGTCACCCCTCCACTTT. Translation gives CASSLILSPLHF. The chain employs TRBV11-2 and TRBJ1-6; D remains ambiguous. Trimming cost V 2 bases and J 10 bases, with 6 bases left between them. The germline V gene has CDR1 SGHAT and CDR2 FQNNGV. The length of the CDR3 is 12 residues.

Notes on this clone: A read error may account for a junction end that differs from germline. For the CDR3, the DNA is TGTGGGGGGACAGGGGGCTGGGAGACCCAGTACTTC. This encodes CGGTGGWETQYF. The J gene is TRBJ2-5, the V gene TRBV29-1; 12 bases are shared with TRBD1. The CDR3 loop spans 12 amino acids. The germline V gene encodes CDR1 SQVTM and CDR2 ANQGSEA.

The J gene is TRBJ2-1, the V gene TRBV6-4; 12 bases are shared with TRBD2. The ends lost 4 bases at V and 2 bases at J; junction bases unmatched: 0. This CDR3 is built from 15 residues. Per germline, CDR1 MRHNA and CDR2 SNTAGT. The CDR3 loop is CASSGLAGAYNEQFF. In DNA, the CDR3 is TGTGCCAGCAGTGGACTAGCGGGAGCCTACAATGAGCAGTTCTTC.

The V and J genes are TRBV5-1 and TRBJ2-1; 9 bases line up with TRBD2. Per the germline V gene, CDR1 is SGHRS and CDR2 is YFSETQ. The CDR3 is made up of 17 amino acids. J gave up 16 bases and V 2 bases, and 22 bases lay outside the gene matches. CDR3 nucleotide sequence: TGCGCCAGCAGCTTTGTAGGGGAAACAAAGACTAGCGGACAGCCCTTCTTC. This sequence encodes CASSFVGETKTSGQPFF.

This chain joins TRBV14 and TRBJ1-1, with a possible D match to TRBD1 (6 bases). The V end lost 4 bases, the J end lost 8 bases, and 14 bases lay between the germline ends. This CDR3 spans 13 amino acids. CDR1 is SGHDN and CDR2 is FVKESK in the germline V gene. CDR3 region: CASSLILQGEAFF. The CDR3, as DNA: TGTGCCAGCAGCCTAATTCTACAGGGAGAAGCTTTCTTT.

The chain's CDR3 is CASSLGGGYHTDTQYF. The DNA of the CDR3 is TGCGCCAGCAGCTTGGGAGGGGGCTACCACACAGATACGCAGTATTTT. V and J are TRBV5-1 and TRBJ2-3, with 7 bases that match TRBD1. There are 16 residues in the CDR3. Germline values: CDR1 SGHRS, CDR2 YFSETQ. J lost 2 bases, V lost 0 bases, and 6 bases had no gene match.

The J gene is TRBJ2-1, the V gene TRBV2; TRBD2 matches 7 bases. Germline V lookup: CDR1 SNHLY, CDR2 FYNNEI. This CDR3 has 13 amino acids. V shed 6 bases and J 5 bases; nucleotides not matched to a gene: 4. The CDR3 is CASSQGTNNEQFF. The CDR3 bases are TGTGCCAGCAGCCAAGGGACTAACAATGAGCAGTTCTTC.

The CDR3 region is CATSGTGGYNEKLFF. The DNA for the CDR3 is TGTGCCACCAGCGGAACAGGGGGCTATAATGAAAAACTGTTTTTT. This chain uses TRBV15 with TRBJ1-4, with TRBD1 matching over 9 bases. Germline loops: CDR1 LNHNV, CDR2 YYDKDF (reference sequence). V was pared by 5 bases and J by 4 bases, with 5 bases of the junction left unmatched. This CDR3 comprises 15 residues.

V gene TRBV5-1 combines with J gene TRBJ2-6; TRBD2 is a possible D gene (6 bases). CDR1 SGHRS and CDR2 YFSETQ come from the germline V gene. This CDR3 is built from 18 residues. The germline V and J ends were trimmed by 2 bases and 4 bases, with 19 bases remaining between them. CDR3 region: CASSFGRAGLAGANVLTF. CDR3 DNA: TGCGCCAGCAGCTTTGGGCGAGCAGGCCTAGCGGGGGCCAACGTCCTGACTTTC.

Regarding this clone: An end of the junction does not agree with germline; a read error may underlie this. The V and J genes are TRBV7-6 and TRBJ2-5; 8 bases are a match to TRBD1. From germline, CDR1 is SGHVS and CDR2 FNYEAQ. The CDR3 totals 16 residues. This chain's CDR3 is CASSLASDRAGGEQYF. The CDR3 DNA reads TGTGCCAGCAGCCTAGCGTCGGACAGGGCGGGTGGGGAGCAGTACTTC.

This clone was found a few times. V gene TRBV5-1 combines with J gene TRBJ1-1; 7 bases match TRBD1. V trimming: 3 bases; J trimming: 8 bases; junction bases outside the gene matches: 7. Germline CDR1 SGHRS, CDR2 YFSETQ. The CDR3 has 13 amino acids. CDR3 in amino acids: CASSSDRSREAFF. The CDR3 nucleotides are TGCGCCAGCAGCTCGGACAGGTCCCGAGAAGCTTTCTTT.

The rearrangement uses TRBV18 and TRBJ2-7, with D maybe TRBD2 (5 bases). This CDR3 comprises 14 residues. Trimming stripped 2 bases from V and 5 bases from J, with 13 bases between. CDR1 KGHSH and CDR2 LQKENI come from the germline V gene. Here the CDR3 DNA reads TGTGCCAGCTCACCATTCGTCGGGATAGACGAGCAGTACTTC. This codes for CASSPFVGIDEQYF.

The V gene is TRBV7-2, the J gene TRBJ1-5, with D hard to call. V gave up 1 base and J gave up 7 bases, with 8 bases separating them. The CDR3 has 13 amino acids. Per the germline V gene, CDR1 is SGHTA and CDR2 is FQGNSA. The CDR3 is CASSLGALQPQHF. The DNA of the CDR3 is TGTGCCAGCAGCTTAGGGGCTTTACAGCCCCAGCATTTT.

This clone has only one observation. V gene TRBV30 combines with J gene TRBJ1-2; 7 bases are shared with TRBD1. Germline CDR1 and CDR2: GTSNPN and SVGIG (reference sequence). V shed 7 bases and J 2 bases; nucleotides not matched to a gene: 10. CDR3 length: 14 amino acids. CDR3 nucleotide sequence: TGTGCCTTAATACTAAAACAGGGGAACTATGGCTACACCTTC. It yields the protein CALILKQGNYGYTF. Full variable domain (remainder filled in from reference TRBV30 and TRBJ1-2): SQTIHQWPATLVQPVGSPLSLECTVEGTSNPNLYWYRQAAGRGLQLLFYSVGIGQISSEVPQNLSASRPQDRQFILSSKKLLLSDSGFYLCALILKQGNYGYTFGSGTRLTVV.